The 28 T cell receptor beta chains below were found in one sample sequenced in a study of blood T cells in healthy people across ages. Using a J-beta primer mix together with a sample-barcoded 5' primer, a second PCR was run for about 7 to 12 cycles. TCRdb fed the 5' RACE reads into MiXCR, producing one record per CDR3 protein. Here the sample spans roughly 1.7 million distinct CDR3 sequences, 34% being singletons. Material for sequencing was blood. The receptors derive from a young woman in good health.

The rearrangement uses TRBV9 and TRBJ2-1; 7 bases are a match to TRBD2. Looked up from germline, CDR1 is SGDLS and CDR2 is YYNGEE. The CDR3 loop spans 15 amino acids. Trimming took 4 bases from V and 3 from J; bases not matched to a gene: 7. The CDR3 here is CASSSLGDYYNEQFF. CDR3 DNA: TGTGCCAGCAGCTCTTTGGGGGACTACTACAATGAGCAGTTCTTC.

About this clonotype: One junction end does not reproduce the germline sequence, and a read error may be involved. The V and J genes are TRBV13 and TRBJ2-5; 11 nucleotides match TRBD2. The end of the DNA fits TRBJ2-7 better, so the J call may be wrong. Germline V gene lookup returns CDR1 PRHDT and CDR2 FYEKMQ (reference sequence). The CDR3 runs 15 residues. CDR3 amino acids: CASTLLAGGPGEQYF. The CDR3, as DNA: TGTGCCAGCACCTTATTAGCGGGAGGGCCTGGCGAGCAGTACTTC.

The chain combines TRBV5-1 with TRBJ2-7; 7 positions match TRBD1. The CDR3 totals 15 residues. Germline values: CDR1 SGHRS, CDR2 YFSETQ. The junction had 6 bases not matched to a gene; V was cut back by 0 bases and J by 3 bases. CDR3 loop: CASSLGGQANYEQYF. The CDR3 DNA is TGCGCCAGCAGCTTGGGAGGACAGGCAAACTACGAGCAGTACTTC.

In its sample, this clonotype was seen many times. The CDR3 is CASSLGQGIHEQYF. CDR3 bases: TGCGCCAGCAGCTTGGGACAGGGGATCCACGAGCAGTACTTC. The rearrangement uses TRBV5-1 and TRBJ2-7; 8 positions match TRBD1. Germline values: CDR1 SGHRS, CDR2 YFSETQ. The CDR3 spans 14 residues. Losses at the gene ends were 0 bases for V and 5 bases for J; bases not matched to a gene: 4. Together with reference TRBV5-1 and TRBJ2-7, the CDR3 gives the full variable domain: KAGVTQTPRYLIKTRGQQVTLSCSPISGHRSVSWYQQTPGQGLQFLFEYFSETQRNKGNFPGRFSGRQFSNSRSEMNVSTLELGDSALYLCASSLGQGIHEQYFGPGTRLTVT.

CDR3 coding DNA: TGCGCCAGCAGGTCAGGGACAGGGGATGAGACCCAGTACTTC. Its translation: CASRSGTGDETQYF. This rearrangement joins TRBV5-1 to TRBJ2-5; the match to TRBD1 covers 10 bases. Germline CDR1 and CDR2: SGHRS and YFSETQ. The CDR3 has 14 residues. The V and J ends lost 5 bases and 5 bases, in that order; junction bases with no gene match: 6.

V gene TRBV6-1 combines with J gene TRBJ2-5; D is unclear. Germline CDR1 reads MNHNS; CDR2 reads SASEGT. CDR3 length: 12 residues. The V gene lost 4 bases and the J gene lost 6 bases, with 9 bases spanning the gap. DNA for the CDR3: TGTGCCAGCAGTGTATTAGCTCAGACCCAGTACTTC. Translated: CASSVLAQTQYF.

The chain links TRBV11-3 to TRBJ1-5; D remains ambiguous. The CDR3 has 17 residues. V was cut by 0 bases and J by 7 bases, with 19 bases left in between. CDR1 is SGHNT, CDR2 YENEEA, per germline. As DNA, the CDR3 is TGTGCCAGCAGCTTAGATCAACGTCCTCTGGGTATCCAGCCCCAGCATTTT. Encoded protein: CASSLDQRPLGIQPQHF.

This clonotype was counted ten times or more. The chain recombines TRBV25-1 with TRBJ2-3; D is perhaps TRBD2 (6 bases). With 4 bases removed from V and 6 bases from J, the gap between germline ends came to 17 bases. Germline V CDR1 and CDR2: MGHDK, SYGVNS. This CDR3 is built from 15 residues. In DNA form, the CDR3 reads TGTGCCAGCAGTGCCGCCGGGACTCCAAGGGATACGCAGTATTTT. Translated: CASSAAGTPRDTQYF.

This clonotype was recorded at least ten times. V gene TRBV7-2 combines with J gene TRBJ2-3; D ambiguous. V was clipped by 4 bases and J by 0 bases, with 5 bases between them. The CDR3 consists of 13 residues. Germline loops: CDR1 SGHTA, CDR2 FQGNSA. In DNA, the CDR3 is TGTGCCAGCAGCTCCGTAAGCACAGATACGCAGTATTTT. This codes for CASSSVSTDTQYF.

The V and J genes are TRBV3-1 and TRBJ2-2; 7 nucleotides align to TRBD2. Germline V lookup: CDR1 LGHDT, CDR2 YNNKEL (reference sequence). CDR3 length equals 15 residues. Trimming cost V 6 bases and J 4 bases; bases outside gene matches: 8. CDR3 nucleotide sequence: TGTGCCAGCAGAGGCGGGGGACGAGGCACCGGGGAGCTGTTTTTT. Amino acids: CASRGGGRGTGELFF. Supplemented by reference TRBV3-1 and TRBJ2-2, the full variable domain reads DTAVSQTPKYLVTQMGNDKSIKCEQNLGHDTMYWYKQDSKKFLKIMFSYNNKELIINETVPNRFSPKSPDKAHLNLHINSLELGDSAVYFCASRGGGRGTGELFFGEGSRLTVL.

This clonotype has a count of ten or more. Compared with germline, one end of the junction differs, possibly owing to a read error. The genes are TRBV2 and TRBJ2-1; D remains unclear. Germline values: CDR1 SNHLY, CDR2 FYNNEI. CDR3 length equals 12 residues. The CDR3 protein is CASSEGYNEQFF. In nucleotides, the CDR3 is TGTGCCAGCAGCGAAGGCTACAATGAGCAGTTCTTC.

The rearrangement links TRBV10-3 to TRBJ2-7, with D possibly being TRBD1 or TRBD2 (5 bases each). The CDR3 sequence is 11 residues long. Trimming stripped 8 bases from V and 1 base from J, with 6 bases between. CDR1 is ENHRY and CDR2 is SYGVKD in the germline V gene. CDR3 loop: CAIGGSYEQYF. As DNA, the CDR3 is TGTGCCATCGGGGGATCCTACGAGCAGTACTTC.

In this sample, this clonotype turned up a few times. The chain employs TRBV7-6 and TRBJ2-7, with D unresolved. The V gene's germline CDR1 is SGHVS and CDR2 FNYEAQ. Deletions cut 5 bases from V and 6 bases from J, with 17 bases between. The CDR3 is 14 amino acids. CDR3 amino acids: CASSLAHSAREQYF. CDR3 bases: TGTGCCAGCAGCCTTGCCCACTCAGCCCGCGAGCAGTACTTC.

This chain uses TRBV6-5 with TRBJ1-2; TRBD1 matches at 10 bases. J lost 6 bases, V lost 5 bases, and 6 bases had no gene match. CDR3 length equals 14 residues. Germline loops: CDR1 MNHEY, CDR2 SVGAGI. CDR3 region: CASSQLDRGNGYTF. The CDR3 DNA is TGTGCCAGCAGTCAATTGGACAGGGGGAATGGCTACACCTTC.

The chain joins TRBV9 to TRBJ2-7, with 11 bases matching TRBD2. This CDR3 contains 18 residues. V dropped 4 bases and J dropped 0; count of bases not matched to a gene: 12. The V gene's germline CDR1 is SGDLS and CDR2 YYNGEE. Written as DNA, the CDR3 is TGTGCCAGCAGCTCCGGACTAGCGGGCCTACAGACCTCCTACGAGCAGTACTTC. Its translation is CASSSGLAGLQTSYEQYF. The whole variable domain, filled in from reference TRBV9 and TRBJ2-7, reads DSGVTQTPKHLITATGQRVTLRCSPRSGDLSVYWYQQSLDQGLQFLIQYYNGEERAKGNILERFSAQQFPDLHSELNLSSLELGDSALYFCASSSGLAGLQTSYEQYFGPGTRLTVT.

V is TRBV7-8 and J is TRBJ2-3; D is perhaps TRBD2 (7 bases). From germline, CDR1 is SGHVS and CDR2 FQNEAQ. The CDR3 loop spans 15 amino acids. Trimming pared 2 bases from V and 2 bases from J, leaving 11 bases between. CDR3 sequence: CASSLRGGHTDTQYF. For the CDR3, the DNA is TGTGCCAGCAGCTTAAGGGGGGGTCACACAGATACGCAGTATTTT.

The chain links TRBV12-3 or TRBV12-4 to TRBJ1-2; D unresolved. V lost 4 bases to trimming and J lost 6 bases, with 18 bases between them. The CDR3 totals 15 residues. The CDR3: CASSSTYRGGNGYTF. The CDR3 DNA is TGTGCCAGCAGTTCCACTTATCGGGGAGGGAATGGCTACACCTTC.

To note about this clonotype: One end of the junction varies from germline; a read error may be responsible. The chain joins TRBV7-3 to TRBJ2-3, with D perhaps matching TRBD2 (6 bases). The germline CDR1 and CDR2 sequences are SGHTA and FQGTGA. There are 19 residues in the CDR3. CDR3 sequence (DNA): TGTGCCGGCAGCTGGATTCCGACAAAAGGTCCGGGGGGCACAGATACGCAGTATTTT. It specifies CAGSWIPTKGPGGTDTQYF.

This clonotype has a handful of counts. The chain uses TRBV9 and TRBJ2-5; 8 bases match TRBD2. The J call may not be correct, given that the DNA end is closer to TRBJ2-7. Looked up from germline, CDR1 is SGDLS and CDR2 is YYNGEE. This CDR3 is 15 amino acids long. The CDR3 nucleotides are TGTGCCAGCAGCGTCACCGGGACTAGTGTTCACGAGCAGTACTTC. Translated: CASSVTGTSVHEQYF.

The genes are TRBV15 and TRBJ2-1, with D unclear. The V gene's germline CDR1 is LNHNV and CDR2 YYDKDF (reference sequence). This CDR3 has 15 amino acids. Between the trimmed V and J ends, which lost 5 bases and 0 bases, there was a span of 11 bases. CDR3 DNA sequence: TGTGCCACCAGCCGCGACTCGGGCTCCTACAATGAGCAGTTCTTC. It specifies CATSRDSGSYNEQFF.

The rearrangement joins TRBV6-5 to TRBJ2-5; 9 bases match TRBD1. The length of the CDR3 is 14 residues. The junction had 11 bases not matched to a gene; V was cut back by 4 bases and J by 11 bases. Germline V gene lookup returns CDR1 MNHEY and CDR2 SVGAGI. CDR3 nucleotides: TGTGCCAGCAGTTTTCGGGACAGGGTGTCCCAGCAGTACTTC. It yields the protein CASSFRDRVSQQYF.

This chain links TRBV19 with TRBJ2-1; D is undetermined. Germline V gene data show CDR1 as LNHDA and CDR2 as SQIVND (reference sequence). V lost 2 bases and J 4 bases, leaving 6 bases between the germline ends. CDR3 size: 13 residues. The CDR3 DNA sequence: TGTGCCAGTAGTATAATCAGTTACAATGAGCAGTTCTTC. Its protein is CASSIISYNEQFF.

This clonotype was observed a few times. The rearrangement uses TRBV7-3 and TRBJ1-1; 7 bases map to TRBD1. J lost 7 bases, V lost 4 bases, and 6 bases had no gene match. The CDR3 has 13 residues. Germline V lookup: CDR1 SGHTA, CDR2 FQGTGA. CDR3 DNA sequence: TGTGCCAGCAGCTCACAGGGGCAGGGTGAAGCTTTCTTT. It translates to CASSSQGQGEAFF.

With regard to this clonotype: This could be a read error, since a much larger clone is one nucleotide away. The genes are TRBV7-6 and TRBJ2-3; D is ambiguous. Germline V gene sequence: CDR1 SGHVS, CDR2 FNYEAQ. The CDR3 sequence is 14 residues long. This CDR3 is CAGSLGSRWDTQYF. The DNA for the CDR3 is TGTGCCGGCAGCTTAGGCAGTCGATGGGATACGCAGTATTTT.

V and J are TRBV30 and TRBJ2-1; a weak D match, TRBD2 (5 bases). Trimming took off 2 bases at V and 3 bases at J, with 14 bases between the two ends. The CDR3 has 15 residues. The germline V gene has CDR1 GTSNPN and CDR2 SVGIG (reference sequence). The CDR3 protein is CAWSRVRGVYNEQFF. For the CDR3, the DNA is TGTGCCTGGAGTAGGGTCCGGGGTGTCTACAATGAGCAGTTCTTC.

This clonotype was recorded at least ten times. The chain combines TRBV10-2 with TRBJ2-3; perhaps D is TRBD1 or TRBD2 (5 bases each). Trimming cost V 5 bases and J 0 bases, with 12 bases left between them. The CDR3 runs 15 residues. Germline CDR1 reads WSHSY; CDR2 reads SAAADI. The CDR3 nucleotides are TGCGCCAGCAGTCCTCGGGGACCTAGCACAGATACGCAGTATTTT. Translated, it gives CASSPRGPSTDTQYF.

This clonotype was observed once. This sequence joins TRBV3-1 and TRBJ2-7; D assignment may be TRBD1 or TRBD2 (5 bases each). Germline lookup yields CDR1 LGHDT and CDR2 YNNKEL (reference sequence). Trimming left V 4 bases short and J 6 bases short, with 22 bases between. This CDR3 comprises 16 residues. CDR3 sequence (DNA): TGTGCCAGCAGCCCCCCCGGGACCTACCCCTTTAGCGAGCAGTACTTC. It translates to CASSPPGTYPFSEQYF.

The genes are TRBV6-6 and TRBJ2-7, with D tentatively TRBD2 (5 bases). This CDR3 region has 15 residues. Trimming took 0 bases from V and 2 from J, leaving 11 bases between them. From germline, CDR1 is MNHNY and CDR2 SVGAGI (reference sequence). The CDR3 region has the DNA TGTGCCAGCAGTTACTCATACGAGAGGGCCTACGAGCAGTACTTC. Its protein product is CASSYSYERAYEQYF.